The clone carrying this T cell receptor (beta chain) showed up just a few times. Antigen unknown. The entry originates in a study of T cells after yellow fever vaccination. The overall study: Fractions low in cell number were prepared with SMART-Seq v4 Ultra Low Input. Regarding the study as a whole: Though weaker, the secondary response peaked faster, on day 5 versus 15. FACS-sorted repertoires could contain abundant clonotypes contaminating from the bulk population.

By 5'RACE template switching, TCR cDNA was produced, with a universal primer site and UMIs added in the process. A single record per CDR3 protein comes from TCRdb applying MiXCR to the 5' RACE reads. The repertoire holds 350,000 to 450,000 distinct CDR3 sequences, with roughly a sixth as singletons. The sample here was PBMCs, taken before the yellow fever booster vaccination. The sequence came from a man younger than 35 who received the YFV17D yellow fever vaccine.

Written as DNA, the CDR3 is TGTGCCACCAGCAGAGGACTAGCGGGGGCCGAAAAGGAGACCCAGTACTTC. This codes for CATSRGLAGAEKETQYF. The V call is TRBV15, the J call TRBJ2-5, with 12 bases that match TRBD2. With V trimmed by 1 base and J by 5 bases, 8 bases remained unmatched. Per the germline V gene, CDR1 is LNHNV and CDR2 is YYDKDF (reference sequence). This CDR3 comprises 17 residues.